A single T cell receptor beta chain is shown here with its context. Antigen: not known. These data belong to a study of shared clonotypes between healthy human individuals. Clones were sequenced by immunoSEQ multiplex PCR, and TCRdb holds only the in-frame ones, with some missing. Counted here are nearly 750,000 clones, about two thirds occurring once; the ten biggest clones make up over 1.5%. General study results and limits: Among non-shared clonotypes, generation probabilities were lower than among those shared by all four donors.

Sequencing was carried out using memory CD4+ T cells sorted from blood. Described subset: CD45RA-negative fraction. The TCR sequence derives from a woman in her thirties in good health.

In DNA form, the CDR3 reads TGTGCCTGGAGTGTACCGGATGGCCTAAACACCATATATTTT. Translated: CAWSVPDGLNTIYF. This sequence joins TRBV30 and TRBJ1-3; D is uncertain. CDR3 length: 14 amino acids. V gave up 0 bases and J gave up 6 bases, with 12 bases separating them. Germline V gene sequence: CDR1 GTSNPN, CDR2 SVGIG (reference sequence).